The 30 T cell receptor beta chains presented below share a single source sample, sequenced in a study of blood T cell repertoires in COVID-19. Clones were sequenced by immunoSEQ multiplex PCR, and TCRdb holds only the in-frame ones, with some missing. This sample has hundreds of thousands of clones; approximately 86% occur once, and the top ten carry around 9%. The material sequenced was PBMCs or T cells enriched from blood (not recorded which). These receptors were taken from a woman between 18 and 30 years old who had recovered from COVID-19.

V usage is TRBV7-6 and J usage is TRBJ1-3, with a weak D call TRBD1 (6 bases). Trimming left V 5 bases short and J 0 bases short, with 14 bases between. Germline CDR1 is SGHVS and CDR2 is FNYEAQ. The CDR3 is 16 amino acids. The chain's CDR3 is CASSPQTGSSGNTIYF. CDR3 in DNA: TGTGCCAGCAGCCCTCAGACAGGCAGCTCTGGAAACACCATATATTTT.

The gene calls are TRBV20-1 and TRBJ1-5; 8 bases align to TRBD1. This CDR3 contains 17 residues. J was trimmed by 5 bases and V by 3 bases; bases with no gene match: 15. Germline V gene sequence: CDR1 DFQATT, CDR2 SNEGSKA (reference sequence). CDR3 bases: TGCAGTGCTAGTTCTAGTTGGGCAGGGGGCTTCGATCAGCCCCAGCATTTT. Translating gives CSASSSWAGGFDQPQHF.

The chain employs TRBV10-3 and TRBJ1-4; 7 bases are a match to TRBD1. CDR3 length: 15 amino acids. Germline assignment: CDR1 ENHRY and CDR2 SYGVKD. The junction had 6 bases not matched to a gene; V was cut back by 0 bases and J by 8 bases. The CDR3 spells CAISESGRGQEKLFF. CDR3 DNA sequence: TGTGCCATCAGTGAGTCGGGTAGGGGGCAAGAAAAACTGTTTTTT.

The CDR3 nucleotides read TGTGCCAGCAGTCCTTGGGACAGGCAGAACACTGAAGCTTTCTTT. Translation: CASSPWDRQNTEAFF. The chain carries TRBV27 and TRBJ1-1; 8 bases match TRBD1. In germline, CDR1 is MNHEY, CDR2 SMNVEV (reference sequence). V dropped 5 bases and J dropped 1; count of bases not matched to a gene: 6. The CDR3 consists of 15 residues.

This rearrangement joins TRBV11-2 to TRBJ2-1, with 9 bases fitting TRBD2. The J segment lost 0 bases and the V segment lost 10 bases, leaving 4 bases of the junction unmatched. Germline values: CDR1 SGHAT, CDR2 FQNNGV. There are 14 residues in the CDR3. The CDR3, as DNA: TGTGCCACCTATAGCGGGAGCTCCTACAATGAGCAGTTCTTC. Amino acid sequence: CATYSGSSYNEQFF. Full variable domain (remainder filled in from reference TRBV11-2 and TRBJ2-1): EAGVAQSPRYKIIEKRQSVAFWCNPISGHATLYWYQQILGQGPKLLIQFQNNGVVDDSQLPKDRFSAERLKGVDSTLKIQPAKLEDSAVYLCATYSGSSYNEQFFGPGTRLTVL.

The J gene is TRBJ2-1, the V gene TRBV5-1, with TRBD2 matching 13 bases. The V segment lost 5 bases and the J segment 2 bases; nucleotides outside the gene matches: 4. CDR1 and CDR2 from the germline V gene are SGHRS and YFSETQ. The CDR3 covers 16 residues. The CDR3 DNA is TGCGCCAGCAGTTGGACTAGCGGGGGACCCTACAATGAGCAGTTCTTC. Its protein is CASSWTSGGPYNEQFF.

CDR3 loop: CASSVGDTNTEAFF. Written as DNA, the CDR3 is TGTGCCAGCAGCGTAGGGGACACGAACACTGAAGCTTTCTTT. The chain combines TRBV9 with TRBJ1-1, with D tentatively TRBD1 (6 bases). Looked up from germline, CDR1 is SGDLS and CDR2 is YYNGEE. The CDR3 covers 14 residues. With 0 bases removed from V and 1 base from J, the gap between germline ends came to 7 bases.

This clone appeared a single time. The chain is built from TRBV5-1 and TRBJ2-5, with TRBD1 matching over 7 bases. Germline V gene data show CDR1 as SGHRS and CDR2 as YFSETQ. J gave up 3 bases and V 2 bases, and 4 bases lay outside the gene matches. The CDR3 is made up of 14 amino acids. The CDR3 protein is CASSLQGSKETQYF. The CDR3 nucleotides read TGCGCCAGCAGCTTACAGGGGTCTAAAGAGACCCAGTACTTC.

This chain uses TRBV12-5 with TRBJ1-6; the D gene is possibly TRBD1 (6 bases). The CDR3 has 17 amino acids. Between the trimmed V and J ends, which lost 0 bases and 5 bases, there was a span of 14 bases. Germline loops: CDR1 LGHNT, CDR2 FRNRAP. The CDR3 DNA reads TGTGCTAGTGGTTTGGTACAAACAGGGAAGGATAATTCACCCCTCCACTTT. Encoded protein: CASGLVQTGKDNSPLHF.

The genes are TRBV10-3 and TRBJ1-2, with D possibly being TRBD1 (6 bases). Per the germline V gene, CDR1 is ENHRY and CDR2 is SYGVKD. Trimming removed 0 bases at V and 2 bases at J, with 10 bases between. This CDR3 is 15 amino acids long. CDR3 in amino acids: CAISESGGLNYGYTF. In DNA form, the CDR3 reads TGTGCCATCAGTGAGTCTGGGGGCTTGAACTATGGCTACACCTTC.

The table lists this clone with a few counts. One end of the junction fails to match germline, which may point to a read error. J is TRBJ2-6 and V is TRBV2, with D perhaps matching TRBD2 (6 bases). Germline V gives CDR1 SNHLY, CDR2 FYNNEI. The CDR3 has 13 residues. DNA for the CDR3: TGTGCCAGCAGTGAAAGATCGAGCGGGTTCCCTTTATTC. Its translation is CASSERSSGFPLF.

V usage is TRBV18 and J usage is TRBJ1-2, with 9 bases that match TRBD1. The CDR3 sequence is 17 residues long. In germline, CDR1 is KGHSH, CDR2 LQKENI. V dropped 2 bases and J dropped 4; count of bases not matched to a gene: 11. The CDR3 loop is CASSPNRGRGPTYGYTF. DNA of the CDR3: TGTGCCAGCTCACCAAACAGGGGGCGGGGACCTACCTATGGCTACACCTTC.

This clone showed up just a few times. CDR3 region: CASSSHGQGGTQPQHF. CDR3 DNA: TGTGCCAGCAGTTCACACGGACAGGGTGGCACTCAGCCCCAGCATTTT. The chain carries TRBV6-2 or TRBV6-3 and TRBJ1-5, with 8 bases matching TRBD1. The V gene's germline CDR1 is MNHEY and CDR2 SVGEGT. The CDR3 extends over 16 amino acids. V lost 4 bases, J lost 6 bases, and 11 bases stayed unmatched.

The V call is TRBV7-2, the J call TRBJ2-7; D gene unclear. The V gene's germline CDR1 is SGHTA and CDR2 FQGNSA. The CDR3 length is 12 residues. The V gene lost 5 bases and the J gene lost 5 bases, with 10 bases spanning the gap. CDR3 in amino acids: CASSATAHEQYF. In nucleotides, the CDR3 is TGTGCCAGCAGCGCGACTGCTCACGAGCAGTACTTC.

This clone was seen once. CDR3 sequence reads: CASSLDRESGGYTF. The CDR3 DNA reads TGTGCCAGCAGCTTAGATAGGGAGTCTGGTGGCTACACCTTC. The chain couples TRBV7-2 to TRBJ1-2; unclear D gene. Trimming cost V 1 base and J 7 bases, with 13 bases left between them. CDR1 and CDR2 (germline): SGHTA, FQGNSA. CDR3 size: 14 residues.

The chain uses TRBV18 and TRBJ2-7, with D possibly matching TRBD1 (5 bases). The V end was cut by 3 bases, the J end by 5 bases, with 8 bases between. The CDR3 has 12 amino acids. Germline V gene sequence: CDR1 KGHSH, CDR2 LQKENI. In nucleotides, the CDR3 is TGTGCCAGCTCACCCAGGGTCCACGAGCAGTACTTC. Residues: CASSPRVHEQYF.

This sequence joins TRBV4-3 and TRBJ2-2; the D is unclear. The CDR3 is 15 residues long. Germline V gene data show CDR1 as LGHNA and CDR2 as YSLEER. With 1 base removed from V and 0 bases from J, the gap between germline ends came to 6 bases. The CDR3 region has the DNA TGCGCCAGCAGCCAAGGATCGGCGAACACCGGGGAGCTGTTTTTT. Residues: CASSQGSANTGELFF.

This rearrangement joins TRBV27 to TRBJ2-1; TRBD1 matches at 7 bases. Germline-derived CDR1 and CDR2 are MNHEY and SMNVEV (reference sequence). There are 14 residues in the CDR3. V dropped 5 bases and J dropped 9; count of bases not matched to a gene: 10. CDR3 in DNA: TGTGCCAGCAGTATAATACAGGGGTTGGGTGAGCAGTTCTTC. Translated, it gives CASSIIQGLGEQFF.

The V call is TRBV6-1, the J call TRBJ1-2; TRBD1 agrees at 8 bases. Germline CDR1 MNHNS, CDR2 SASEGT. With 0 bases clipped from V and 2 bases from J, the junction kept 5 bases outside the gene matches. The CDR3 is 16 amino acids. CDR3 DNA: TGTGCCAGCAGTGAAGCCTACGACAGGGGAAACTATGGCTACACCTTC. Translating gives CASSEAYDRGNYGYTF.

The gene calls are TRBV7-3 and TRBJ2-7, with TRBD1 identical over 7 bases. Trimming removed 1 base from V and 0 bases from J; junction bases left unmatched: 3. Germline CDR1 SGHTA, CDR2 FQGTGA. This CDR3 has 15 amino acids. In DNA, the CDR3 is TGTGCCAGCAGCTTAAGTGGGACAGCCTCCTACGAGCAGTACTTC. Its translation: CASSLSGTASYEQYF.

The chain is built from TRBV7-9 and TRBJ2-1; 12 bases align to TRBD1. Trimming removed 5 bases from V and 0 bases from J; junction bases left unmatched: 8. The length of the CDR3 is 18 residues. Germline CDR1 and CDR2: SEHNR and FQNEAQ (reference sequence). This CDR3 is CASSIGTGGKGSYNEQFF. DNA of the CDR3: TGTGCCAGCAGCATAGGGACAGGGGGCAAGGGCTCCTACAATGAGCAGTTCTTC.

This chain connects TRBV9 to TRBJ1-3; D remains unclear. Germline V CDR1 and CDR2: SGDLS, YYNGEE. The CDR3 is made up of 15 amino acids. V lost 4 bases and J lost 0, with 11 bases in between. The CDR3 DNA sequence: TGTGCCAGCAGCCCTATTGCTAGCTCTGGAAACACCATATATTTT. Its translation is CASSPIASSGNTIYF. Filled out from reference TRBV9 and TRBJ1-3, the complete variable domain reads DSGVTQTPKHLITATGQRVTLRCSPRSGDLSVYWYQQSLDQGLQFLIQYYNGEERAKGNILERFSAQQFPDLHSELNLSSLELGDSALYFCASSPIASSGNTIYFGEGSWLTVV.

The V call is TRBV9, the J call TRBJ2-7; 7 bases are a match to TRBD1. CDR1 is SGDLS, CDR2 YYNGEE, per germline. The junction had 12 bases not matched to a gene; V was cut back by 4 bases and J by 2 bases. The CDR3 has 16 residues. CDR3 sequence (DNA): TGTGCCAGCAGCCTGAGAAGGACAGGCAGAGCCTACGAGCAGTACTTC. Residues: CASSLRRTGRAYEQYF.

For this clone: The identical CDR3 is also encoded by other nucleotide sequences in the sample. J is TRBJ1-1 and V is TRBV7-3; D may be TRBD1 (5 bases). The germline CDR1 and CDR2 sequences are SGHTA and FQGTGA. There are 14 residues in the CDR3. Trimming removed 0 bases from V and 1 base from J, with 6 bases in between. DNA for the CDR3: TGTGCCAGCAGCTTAACGGGGGGGAACACTGAAGCTTTCTTT. Translated: CASSLTGGNTEAFF.

The chain is built from TRBV7-9 and TRBJ2-5; 11 positions agree with TRBD1. The CDR3 consists of 14 residues. The V and J ends lost 4 bases and 4 bases, in that order; junction bases with no gene match: 2. Germline CDR1 SEHNR, CDR2 FQNEAQ (reference sequence). CDR3 bases: TGTGCCAGCAGCTGGGGGACAGGGGGAGAGACCCAGTACTTC. It encodes CASSWGTGGETQYF.

The chain combines TRBV7-2 with TRBJ1-1, with 7 bases matching TRBD1. Germline V gives CDR1 SGHTA, CDR2 FQGNSA. This CDR3 comprises 14 residues. V lost 3 bases and J lost 3; bases outside the gene matches: 4. The CDR3 nucleotides read TGTGCCAGCAGCTTCGAGGGGGCCTACACTGAAGCTTTCTTT. Its translation is CASSFEGAYTEAFF.

The chain employs TRBV4-3 and TRBJ1-4; D gene uncertain. Germline-derived CDR1 and CDR2 are LGHNA and YSLEER. Trimming pared 0 bases from V and 6 bases from J, leaving 14 bases between. The CDR3 covers 16 residues. DNA of the CDR3: TGCGCCAGCAGCCAAGATCGAACAGCAGCGGATGAAAAACTGTTTTTT. Its translation is CASSQDRTAADEKLFF.

The chain combines TRBV7-6 with TRBJ1-4, with D possibly TRBD1 on 6 matching bases. Germline V CDR1 and CDR2: SGHVS, FNYEAQ. The V gene lost 6 bases and the J gene lost 7 bases, with 18 bases spanning the gap. This CDR3 spans 15 amino acids. The CDR3 nucleotides read TGTGCCAGCAGTCTCGGGTTACAGGGCGGTGAAAAACTGTTTTTT. This encodes CASSLGLQGGEKLFF.

The table lists this clone with a count of one. The chain couples TRBV5-1 to TRBJ2-5; 7 positions match TRBD1. The V segment lost 4 bases and the J segment 3 bases; nucleotides outside the gene matches: 3. The CDR3 has 13 residues. CDR1 is SGHRS and CDR2 is YFSETQ in the germline V gene. Here the CDR3 reads CASSPGTEETQYF. CDR3 DNA: TGCGCCAGCAGCCCGGGGACAGAAGAGACCCAGTACTTC.

The genes are TRBV28 and TRBJ2-4; 9 bases fit TRBD1. This CDR3 is built from 14 residues. The ends lost 6 bases at V and 6 bases at J; junction bases unmatched: 6. Germline V lookup: CDR1 MDHEN, CDR2 SYDVKM. In DNA, the CDR3 is TGTGCCAGCAGAAGGACAGGGGAGTCAAACATTCAGTACTTC. It codes for CASRRTGESNIQYF.